This entry lists 8 T cell receptor beta chains sequenced from one sample in a study of cytomegalovirus exposure and HLA in healthy donors. A multiplex PCR was run with 60 Vbeta primers and 13 Jbeta primers. Profiling relied on immunoSEQ multiplex PCR, and the TCRdb table lists in-frame clones only, not all of them. The sample's table shows tens of thousands of clones. The sequenced sample was PBMCs. The receptors here all came from a human donor in good health.

The CDR3 nucleotides read TGTGCCAGCAGCCCGGGACAGGGAGCTTTCTTT. Protein sequence: CASSPGQGAFF. The chain uses TRBV11-1 and TRBJ1-1; TRBD1 aligns across 9 bases. The CDR3 sequence is 11 residues long. Germline CDR1 SGHAT, CDR2 FQDESV (reference sequence). Germline trimming cut 5 bases from V and 10 bases from J; bases unmatched to any gene: 2. Supplemented by reference TRBV11-1 and TRBJ1-1, the full variable domain reads EAEVAQSPRYKITEKSQAVAFWCDPISGHATLYWYRQILGQGPELLVQFQDESVVDDSQLPKDRFSAERLKGVDSTLKIQPAELGDSAMYLCASSPGQGAFFGQGTRLTVV.

The chain combines TRBV13 with TRBJ2-3; 9 bases are shared with TRBD2. CDR1 and CDR2 from the germline V gene are PRHDT and FYEKMQ (reference sequence). V lost 0 bases to trimming and J lost 0 bases; unmatched junction nucleotides: 1. The CDR3 runs 16 residues. DNA for the CDR3: TGTGCCAGCAGCTTAGGTGCGGGGGGGAGCACAGATACGCAGTATTTT. Translated, it gives CASSLGAGGSTDTQYF.

V gene TRBV5-5 combines with J gene TRBJ2-7; the match to TRBD1 covers 7 bases. CDR3 length equals 17 residues. Looked up from germline, CDR1 is SGHKS and CDR2 is YYEKEE (reference sequence). J lost 6 bases, V lost 0 bases, and 15 bases had no gene match. The CDR3, as DNA: TGTGCCAGCAGCTTGGCAGTAGGGGGCCCACTAACGGGCGAGCAGTACTTC. Protein sequence: CASSLAVGGPLTGEQYF.

V usage is TRBV11-1 and J usage is TRBJ2-7, with a possible D match to TRBD1 (5 bases). Germline V CDR1 and CDR2: SGHAT, FQDESV (reference sequence). The CDR3 is 15 residues long. V was clipped by 1 base and J by 1 base, with 11 bases between them. The CDR3 loop reads CASSLEGIMSYEQYF. The CDR3 region has the DNA TGTGCCAGCAGCTTAGAGGGGATCATGTCCTACGAGCAGTACTTC.

V usage is TRBV7-2 and J usage is TRBJ1-5; TRBD1 aligns across 8 bases. The junction had 9 bases not matched to a gene; V was cut back by 5 bases and J by 0 bases. This CDR3 region has 17 residues. The germline CDR1 and CDR2 sequences are SGHTA and FQGNSA. CDR3 in amino acids: CASSGGTGFFSNQPQHF. Written as DNA, the CDR3 is TGTGCCAGCAGCGGTGGGACAGGTTTCTTTAGCAATCAGCCCCAGCATTTT. Full variable domain (remainder filled in from reference TRBV7-2 and TRBJ1-5): GAGVSQSPSNKVTEKGKDVELRCDPISGHTALYWYRQSLGQGLEFLIYFQGNSAPDKSGLPSDRFSAERTGGSVSTLTIQRTQQEDSAVYLCASSGGTGFFSNQPQHFGDGTRLSIL.

The genes are TRBV7-3 and TRBJ2-1; possible D gene TRBD1, 5 bases. The CDR3 totals 13 residues. The germline V gene has CDR1 SGHTA and CDR2 FQGTGA. Trimming removed 0 bases from V and 11 bases from J, with 11 bases in between. The CDR3 nucleotides are TGTGCCAGCAGCTTAACGGGGCAGTACCAGCAGTTCTTC. Its translation: CASSLTGQYQQFF.

The chain uses TRBV7-2 and TRBJ1-5; D is undetermined. The CDR3 extends over 13 amino acids. The V gene lost 1 base and the J gene lost 5 bases, with 6 bases spanning the gap. CDR1 SGHTA and CDR2 FQGNSA come from the germline V gene. The CDR3 sequence: CASSLVVDQPQHF. The CDR3 coding sequence is TGTGCCAGCAGCTTAGTGGTAGATCAGCCCCAGCATTTT.

V and J are TRBV5-1 and TRBJ2-1; tentative D call: TRBD1 (5 bases). The V end lost 1 base, the J end lost 2 bases, and 16 bases lay between the germline ends. CDR1 and CDR2 from the germline V gene are SGHRS and YFSETQ. The CDR3 is 17 amino acids. The CDR3 loop is CASSLLQGFVAYNEQFF. The CDR3 DNA reads TGCGCCAGCAGCTTGCTTCAGGGATTTGTCGCCTACAATGAGCAGTTCTTC.